This entry is about one T cell receptor beta chain. This specimen belongs to a study of neoadjuvant anti-PD-1 for oral cavity cancer. In germline, CDR1 is SGHDT, CDR2 YYEEEE. The CDR3 spans 13 residues. Between the trimmed V and J ends, which lost 4 bases and 9 bases, there was a span of 14 bases. Six replicates per PBMC sample, mostly from 480 ng of genomic DNA. Produced via immunoSEQ multiplex PCR; TCRdb's table is partial and in-frame only. The sample holds about 14,000 clones, roughly three quarters seen once. The TCR was taken from a person aged 35-80 years with oral cavity squamous cell carcinoma. Sequencing was performed on PBMCs, taken before nivolumab (anti-PD-1) treatment. J is TRBJ2-1 and V is TRBV5-6; D is perhaps TRBD1 (5 bases). The CDR3 region has the DNA TGTGCCAGCAGCGTCCTGTGGGGCGGTGAGCAGTTCTTC. Translated, it gives CASSVLWGGEQFF.